This T cell receptor beta chain was retrieved from a study of CD4 T cells in relation to SARS-CoV-2 and coronaviruses. The unexposed donors gave CD4+ T cells in about 2010-2019, prior to COVID-19. CD4 enrichment then naive enrichment separated naive from memory CD4+ cells. General observations from the study: Culture-expanded clones reflect memory recall rather than primary priming during culture.

A word on this clone: What it recognizes is unknown.

V was clipped by 3 bases and J by 5 bases, with 15 bases between them. The CDR3 totals 15 residues. Looked up from germline, CDR1 is SGHRS and CDR2 is YFSETQ. Naive and memory CD4+ T cell DNA was deep-sequenced without culture. Libraries were prepared by immunoSEQ multiplex PCR; TCRdb keeps only in-frame clonotypes and omits some of them. The data contain 60,000 to 75,000 clones, just over 90% of them singletons. Sequencing was done on a sample of naive CD4+ T cells from PBMCs. Subset meaning: naive CD4+ T cells isolated by negative enrichment. The source of this sequence is a human donor in good health. The chain carries TRBV5-1 and TRBJ2-1; D is possibly TRBD2 (6 bases). CDR3 in DNA: TGCGCCAGCAGCTCCGGGACTGGAGGGAACAATGAGCAGTTCTTC. Translated: CASSSGTGGNNEQFF.